Ten or more counts support the clone carrying this TCR beta chain. The target antigen is unknown. Two oligonucleotides, mixed equimolar, formed the beta constant-region primer covering TRBC1 and TRBC2. Four rounds of PCR amplified the ligated cDNA using nested alpha and beta constant-region primers plus SP2. TCRdb re-called the UMI-ligation and nested PCR reads through MiXCR, storing one row per CDR3 protein. Of 95,000 to 150,000 distinct CDR3 sequences detected, 36% appear once; the ten largest clones hold 0.9%. This sample was included in a study of naive and memory T cell subsets. V gave up 1 base and J gave up 6 bases, with 10 bases separating them. The length of the CDR3 is 13 residues. Overall study findings and caveats: Over 85% of naive TCR sequences appeared only once after error correction, unlike memory subsets.

The source is a human donor in good health. The genes are TRBV12-3 or TRBV12-4 and TRBJ2-7; tentative D call: TRBD2 (5 bases). Sample: central memory CD4+ T cells from blood. CDR3 region: CASSLGGPAEQYF. As DNA, the CDR3 is TGTGCCAGCAGTTTAGGAGGGCCCGCCGAGCAGTACTTC.